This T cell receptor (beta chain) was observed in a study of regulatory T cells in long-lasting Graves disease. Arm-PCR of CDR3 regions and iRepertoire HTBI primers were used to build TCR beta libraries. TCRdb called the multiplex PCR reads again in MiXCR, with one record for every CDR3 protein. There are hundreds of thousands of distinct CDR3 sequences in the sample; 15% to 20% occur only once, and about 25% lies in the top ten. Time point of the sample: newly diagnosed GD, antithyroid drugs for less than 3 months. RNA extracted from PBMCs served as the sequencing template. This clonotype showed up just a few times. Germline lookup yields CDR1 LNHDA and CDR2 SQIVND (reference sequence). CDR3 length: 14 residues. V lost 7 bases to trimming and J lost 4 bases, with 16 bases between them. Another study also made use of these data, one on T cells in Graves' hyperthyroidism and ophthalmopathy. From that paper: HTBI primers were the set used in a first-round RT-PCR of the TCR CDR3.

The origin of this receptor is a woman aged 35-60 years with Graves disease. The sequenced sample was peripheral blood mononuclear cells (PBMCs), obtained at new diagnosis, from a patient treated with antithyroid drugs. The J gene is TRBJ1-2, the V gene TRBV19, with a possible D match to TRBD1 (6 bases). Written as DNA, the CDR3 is TGTGCCAGTACCCGTCGGGGGGCAGGCTATGGCTACACCTTC. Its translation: CASTRRGAGYGYTF.